This T cell receptor beta chain was found in a study of shared clonotypes between healthy human individuals (dated by TCRdb to about 2020). About the full investigation: Three men and a couple of women, aged 18 to 49 years, made up the cohort. Per donor, three plates each were used for CD4 naive and CD4 memory, two for CD8 naive, and one for CD8 memory. Blood TCR repertoires of roughly 5 healthy adults were deeply sequenced to estimate repertoire size and the extent of clonotype sharing between individuals. Different laboratories and diverse techniques were used to prepare libraries and sequence TCR repertoires, to increase sequencing depth and limit assay-specific biases. Per donor, leukapheresis produced somewhere between about 0.94 and 9.5 billion PBMCs. Beyond this particular receptor, the publication reports: Estimated clonotype richness was generally larger for naive than for memory subsets. Even with the large sequencing depth, rarefaction of the sorted-subset datasets indicated that sequencing was incomplete. Compared with non-shared clonotypes, clonotypes shared by all four sorted-subset donors had higher generation probabilities. Only blood was sampled, and tissue TCR repertoires likely differ from those in blood. The small number of donors limited the genetic and exposure-history diversity represented. When a handful of donors were compared, the shared fraction of clonotypes was 5% to 6.5% for naive CD4, over 3% for naive CD8, more than 2% for memory CD4, and under 0.5% for memory CD8. Based on pairwise subsampling, the degree of clonotype sharing among donors was expected to be affected by sequencing depth.

Using the deep immunoSEQ assay, multiplex PCR amplified TCR CDR3 regions from genomic DNA. For each cell subset, the extracted genomic DNA was distributed evenly across all wells of several immunoSEQ 96-well plates, and each plate served as one replicate. For sorted subsets, 200 to 250 ng of genomic DNA, equivalent to 30,000 or so T cell genomes, went into each replicate PCR. The purified libraries were quantified using a Qubit 3.0 fluorometer, sized with a Bioanalyzer 2100, and then quantified again using the KAPA Library Quantification kit. Each immunoSEQ 96-well plate was sequenced on its own single-read 150-cycle Illumina NextSeq 550 flow cell. From the authors' description of their analysis: Because the immunoSEQ output held only junctional sequences and lacked quality scores, the filtering could not match the filtering applied to full-length reads. Sequences were annotated with PyIR, a Python wrapper for IgBLAST v1.9, using IMGT germline references to assign V/J genes and CDR3. Reads with weak V/J assignments (E-value above 1e-6), missing CDR3, stop codons, out-of-frame junctions, or ambiguous translated residues were removed. A V3J clonotype was defined by an identical inferred V gene, J gene, and CDR3 amino acid sequence. Percentage overlap between repertoires was calculated by dividing the number of shared unique clonotypes by the size of the smaller repertoire. Richness of each repertoire was evaluated using RTK rarefaction, the Chao1 estimator, and Recon v2.1 estimates of unobserved clonotypes. For all TCRbeta clonotypes obtained by the gDNA method from several donors, generation probabilities were computed with OLGA. TCRdb holds this immuneACCESS table with in-frame rearrangements only. Some clones are missing; in checked studies, unresolved V genes explain under half, and the rest has no known cause. V, J and clone size are taken as reported in that table, and D and trimming were inferred from the DNA itself. Within this sample are almost 750,000 clones, with 72% of them counted one time only. The top ten clonotypes cover more than 1.5% of the sample.

As for this clone: The specificity of this receptor is unknown. Base qualities are not provided; no much larger clone lies one nucleotide away.

The CDR3 contains 13 residues, cysteine and phenylalanine counted. The entry retains the CDR3 DNA only, 39 bases that are in frame from base 1. CDR1 and CDR2 are drawn from the germline V gene: MDHEN, SYDVKM. Trimming costs V 8 bases and J 2 bases, and their ends lie 13 bases apart. Healthy HIV-negative adults with no recently reported acute infections or vaccinations were included as donors. Every donor was a Caucasian adult residing in Nashville, Tennessee, USA. CD4+ T cells were enriched through magnetic negative selection, after which naive cells were positively selected on CD45RA and the remaining negative fraction served as the memory subset. Blood was collected by leukapheresis, and PBMCs were isolated by Ficoll-Histopaque density gradient centrifugation and then cryopreserved in liquid nitrogen vapor phase. Analytical flow cytometry was used to check the purity and quantity of every magnetically sorted T cell population. Genomic DNA was isolated from every sorted fraction and measured by UV absorbance on a Nanodrop 2000c.

The sequenced sample was memory CD4+ T cells sorted from blood. The cell subset or site label corresponds to: CD45RA-negative fraction. This sequence was found in a woman younger than 45 in good health. In this chain, TRBV28 is recombined with TRBJ2-7; the D element might be TRBD1 or TRBD2, as each aligns at 5 bases. The CDR3 loop reads CASETLGAYEQYF. In nucleotides, the sequence is TGTGCCAGCGAGACCTTGGGGGCCTACGAGCAGTACTTC.